This TCR beta chain emerged from a study of T cell clonotyping in hematopoietic cell transplantation. Study information: Recipients were bled about 28 days pretransplant and at posttransplant days 30, 100, 180.

This CDR3 is 15 amino acids long. V dropped 2 bases and J dropped 8; count of bases not matched to a gene: 5. Germline CDR1 and CDR2: SGHVS and FNYEAQ. As to this clone: Its antigen is currently unknown.

The study, taken as a whole, reports: Broader posttransplant TCR repertoire diversity was predicted by graft donor and pretransplant recipient Inverse Simpson Index values.

Generated by immunoSEQ multiplex PCR, the TCRdb table keeps only in-frame clones and is missing some. The sample carries roughly 13,000 clones, roughly 60% recorded once. Sequencing input: PBMCs. This sequence joins TRBV7-6 and TRBJ1-6, with 8 positions matching TRBD1. This receptor was obtained from a human donor who either received an allogeneic hematopoietic cell transplant for a myeloid malignancy or was a related donor (not recorded which). Some clones in this sample may be carry-over from other donors' samples. The chain's CDR3 is CASSLSQGAYSPLHF. The CDR3, as DNA: TGTGCCAGCAGCTTAAGCCAGGGGGCCTATTCACCCCTCCACTTT. The full variable domain, with the rest looked up from reference TRBV7-6 and TRBJ1-6, is GAGVSQSPRYKVTKRGQDVALRCDPISGHVSLYWYRQALGQGPEFLTYFNYEAQQDKSGLPNDRFSAERPEGSISTLTIQRTEQRDSAMYRCASSLSQGAYSPLHFGNGTRLTVT.